Below are 8 T cell receptor beta chains sequenced from a single sample in a study of metastatic and nonmetastatic thyroid tumors. Thyroid surgery was preceded by no treatment in any patient. TCRdb reanalyzed the PCR reads via MiXCR. This table has fewer than 70,000 clones, just under 30% appearing once. The material sequenced was blood. The receptor set was obtained from a female donor with papillary thyroid cancer or a benign thyroid nodule (not recorded which). Some clones in this sample may be carry-over from other donors' samples.

This clone has only a few counts. This chain uses TRBV28 with TRBJ1-1, with unresolved D. Germline values: CDR1 MDHEN, CDR2 SYDVKM. The CDR3 runs to 13 residues. The germline V and J ends were trimmed by 4 bases and 1 base, with 7 bases remaining between them. The CDR3 nucleotides read TGTGCCAGCAGTTCCCACCAGAACACTGAAGCTTTCTTT. Protein sequence: CASSSHQNTEAFF.

This clone was counted many times. The chain couples TRBV6-2 or TRBV6-3 to TRBJ1-2; 7 nucleotides align to TRBD1. The CDR3 consists of 13 residues. Germline V gives CDR1 MNHEY, CDR2 SVGEGT. Trimming removed 4 bases from V and 4 bases from J; junction bases left unmatched: 3. CDR3 sequence (DNA): TGTGCCAGCAGTTCCCGGGACAGCTATGGCTACACCTTC. Translation gives CASSSRDSYGYTF.

This clone appeared a few times. In DNA form, the CDR3 reads TGTGCCAGCAGTGCCCGGACAGGGCTCAAAAACATTCAGTACTTC. Its translation is CASSARTGLKNIQYF. J is TRBJ2-4 and V is TRBV6-1; 8 bases are a match to TRBD1. From germline, CDR1 is MNHNS and CDR2 SASEGT. CDR3 size: 15 residues. V lost 4 bases, J lost 3 bases, and 5 bases stayed unmatched.

The chain combines TRBV4-1 with TRBJ2-7; 9 positions agree with TRBD1. Trimming took 4 bases from V and 4 from J; bases not matched to a gene: 2. CDR1 is MGHRA, CDR2 YSYEKL, per germline. The CDR3 covers 13 residues. The CDR3 reads CASSRDRGYEQYF. The CDR3 region has the DNA TGCGCCAGCAGCCGTGACAGGGGGTACGAGCAGTACTTC.

This clone was seen at least ten times. The chain employs TRBV3-1 and TRBJ2-1, with D hard to call. The CDR3 sequence is 15 residues long. Germline V CDR1 and CDR2: LGHDT, YNNKEL (reference sequence). With 0 bases removed from V and 8 bases from J, the gap between germline ends came to 14 bases. The CDR3 loop reads CASSQEEGSKHEQFF. In DNA form, the CDR3 reads TGTGCCAGCAGCCAAGAGGAAGGTTCCAAGCATGAGCAGTTCTTC.

The chain combines TRBV7-8 with TRBJ2-7; a possible D gene is TRBD2 (7 bases). The length of the CDR3 is 15 residues. V was shortened by 6 bases and J by 7 bases, with 22 bases between the two germline ends. CDR1 and CDR2 (germline): SGHVS, FQNEAQ. CDR3 nucleotides: TGTGCCAGCAGGCCCGGCGGGGGCTGGTTGGGGGAGCAGTACTTC. As protein: CASRPGGGWLGEQYF.

This clone was found a few times. The chain uses TRBV11-2 and TRBJ2-3; D is perhaps TRBD1 or TRBD2 (5 bases each). The CDR3 loop spans 18 amino acids. V lost 5 bases and J lost 2, with 23 bases in between. Germline V gene sequence: CDR1 SGHAT, CDR2 FQNNGV. The CDR3 region is CASSPGTSGAVPTDTQYF. In nucleotides, the CDR3 is TGTGCCAGCAGCCCCGGGACCTCAGGAGCGGTCCCCACAGATACGCAGTATTTT.

This rearrangement joins TRBV7-3 to TRBJ2-3; possible D gene TRBD2, 5 bases. The CDR3 has 15 residues. CDR1 and CDR2 (germline): SGHTA, FQGTGA. Trimming removed 2 bases from V and 0 bases from J, with 9 bases in between. The DNA of the CDR3 is TGTGCCAGCAGCTTATCGGGGATCAGCACAGATACGCAGTATTTT. Protein product: CASSLSGISTDTQYF.